The 17 T cell receptor beta chains in this list originate from one sample, sequenced in a study of cytomegalovirus exposure and HLA in healthy donors. The PCR was carried out with 60 Vbeta primers and 13 Jbeta primers. This table comes from immunoSEQ multiplex PCR, and its TCRdb copy is limited to in-frame clones, with some not included. The sample carries over 150,000 clones, roughly 80% recorded once. Material for sequencing was PBMCs. These receptors originate from a woman aged 45-60 years in good health and CMV-seronegative.

The genes are TRBV18 and TRBJ2-7, with a weak D call TRBD2 (6 bases). This CDR3 region has 16 residues. Deletions cut 3 bases from V and 0 bases from J, with 15 bases between. Germline V gene lookup returns CDR1 KGHSH and CDR2 LQKENI. This CDR3 reads CASSPTQGGASYEQYF. The DNA for the CDR3 is TGTGCCAGCTCACCCACCCAGGGAGGTGCCTCCTACGAGCAGTACTTC.

The chain is built from TRBV9 and TRBJ1-6, with 12 bases identical to TRBD1. Germline CDR1 is SGDLS and CDR2 is YYNGEE. After removal of 0 bases from V and 10 bases from J, the junction contained 2 bases not matched to a gene. The CDR3 covers 15 residues. CDR3 coding DNA: TGTGCCAGCAGCGTAGGGGACAGGGGGCAGTCACCCCTCCACTTT. It specifies CASSVGDRGQSPLHF. The variable domain in full, with the rest retrieved from reference TRBV9 and TRBJ1-6, is DSGVTQTPKHLITATGQRVTLRCSPRSGDLSVYWYQQSLDQGLQFLIQYYNGEERAKGNILERFSAQQFPDLHSELNLSSLELGDSALYFCASSVGDRGQSPLHFGNGTRLTVT.

As concerns this clone: At one end, the junction sequence differs from germline, possibly due to a read error. The chain joins TRBV20-1 to TRBJ2-1; D may be TRBD2 (8 bases). Per germline, CDR1 DFQATT and CDR2 SNEGSKA (reference sequence). The CDR3 is 11 amino acids. The DNA for the CDR3 is TGCAGTGCCTCAGGGGGGACTAGGAGCCTCTTC. This encodes CSASGGTRSLF.

The chain joins TRBV6-1 to TRBJ1-5; D is possibly TRBD1 (6 bases). Germline V lookup: CDR1 MNHNS, CDR2 SASEGT. The CDR3 covers 14 residues. V was pared by 2 bases and J by 7 bases, with 12 bases between. Here the CDR3 reads CASSERQGWQPQHF. For the CDR3, the DNA is TGTGCCAGCAGTGAAAGGCAGGGGTGGCAGCCCCAGCATTTT.

This clone was observed a handful of times. It is likely a read error: a sequence one base away is far more abundant. Other DNA sequences in this specimen translate into the identical CDR3. This chain connects TRBV7-9 to TRBJ2-6; possible D gene TRBD2, 6 bases. V was cut by 5 bases and J by 0 bases, with 11 bases left in between. Germline V CDR1 and CDR2: SEHNR, FQNEAQ (reference sequence). The CDR3 covers 16 residues. As DNA, the CDR3 is TGTGCCAGCAGCCCCTCGGAGGGCTCTGGGGCCAACGTCCTGACTTTC. Translated: CASSPSEGSGANVLTF. Using reference TRBV7-9 and TRBJ2-6 for the parts outside the CDR3, the full variable domain is DTGVSQNPRHKITKRGQNVTFRCDPISEHNRLYWYRQTLGQGPEFLTYFQNEAQLEKSRLLSDRFSAERPKGSFSTLEIQRTEQGDSAMYLCASSPSEGSGANVLTFGAGSRLTVL.

The CDR3 loop is CASSLQGDNSPLHF. The CDR3 bases are TGTGCCAGCAGTCTACAGGGGGATAATTCACCCCTCCACTTT. The chain uses TRBV6-1 and TRBJ1-6, with 8 bases fitting TRBD1. The trim removed 5 bases at V and 5 bases at J, leaving 2 bases unmatched. CDR1 MNHNS and CDR2 SASEGT come from the germline V gene. CDR3 length: 14 amino acids.

This chain connects TRBV11-2 to TRBJ2-1; TRBD2 matches at 15 bases. This CDR3 comprises 19 residues. Germline CDR1 and CDR2: SGHAT and FQNNGV. V trimming: 0 bases; J trimming: 4 bases; junction bases outside the gene matches: 7. The CDR3 region is CASSLDDYGLAGGYNEQFF. Written as DNA, the CDR3 is TGTGCCAGCAGCTTAGACGACTACGGACTAGCGGGAGGGTACAATGAGCAGTTCTTC.

The chain recombines TRBV27 with TRBJ2-5; TRBD2 agrees at 12 bases. This CDR3 spans 17 amino acids. Germline V gene data show CDR1 as MNHEY and CDR2 as SMNVEV (reference sequence). V shed 5 bases and J 4 bases; nucleotides not matched to a gene: 11. The CDR3 DNA reads TGTGCCAGCAGTCCCCTAGCGGGAGGGCCGGGGGTAGAGACCCAGTACTTC. This gives the protein CASSPLAGGPGVETQYF.

This sequence joins TRBV9 and TRBJ2-7, with 10 bases aligning to TRBD1. This CDR3 spans 15 amino acids. Germline trimming cut 0 bases from V and 5 bases from J; bases unmatched to any gene: 5. The germline V gene encodes CDR1 SGDLS and CDR2 YYNGEE. CDR3 coding DNA: TGTGCCAGCAGCGTAGGTGGACAGGGGGTCCACGAGCAGTACTTC. Translating gives CASSVGGQGVHEQYF.

The V gene is TRBV25-1, the J gene TRBJ2-1, with 15 positions matching TRBD2. Trimming at V came to 1 base and at J to 10 bases, leaving 2 bases not matched to a gene. This CDR3 has 15 amino acids. Germline V CDR1 and CDR2: MGHDK, SYGVNS. CDR3 coding DNA: TGTGCCAGCAGTGAATGGGGACTAGCGGGAGGAGAGCAGTTCTTC. Translating gives CASSEWGLAGGEQFF.

The chain recombines TRBV10-2 with TRBJ1-3; D remains ambiguous. The germline V gene has CDR1 WSHSY and CDR2 SAAADI. This CDR3 comprises 15 residues. The V and J ends lost 3 bases and 0 bases respectively, with 9 bases between them. The CDR3 sequence: CASSDKGVSGNTIYF. Here the CDR3 DNA reads TGCGCCAGCAGTGATAAGGGAGTCTCTGGAAACACCATATATTTT.

The sample holds a few counts of this clone. The chain couples TRBV7-2 to TRBJ1-2; D is perhaps TRBD1 (5 bases). The length of the CDR3 is 11 residues. Germline CDR1 SGHTA, CDR2 FQGNSA. V gave up 5 bases and J gave up 8 bases, with 9 bases separating them. Written as DNA, the CDR3 is TGTGCCAGCAGCCCAGGGCTCGGCTACACCTTC. This gives the protein CASSPGLGYTF.

This clone was recorded a few times. The chain uses TRBV4-1 and TRBJ2-7, with 12 bases lining up with TRBD2. Germline V gives CDR1 MGHRA, CDR2 YSYEKL. Losses at the gene ends were 5 bases for V and 6 bases for J; bases not matched to a gene: 5. The CDR3 extends over 14 amino acids. The DNA for the CDR3 is TGCGCCAGCAGCAGACTAGCGGGAGAAGGCGAGCAGTACTTC. It translates to CASSRLAGEGEQYF.

The rearrangement links TRBV7-2 to TRBJ2-7, with 10 positions matching TRBD2. Germline CDR1 SGHTA, CDR2 FQGNSA. The CDR3 loop spans 16 amino acids. Germline trimming cut 6 bases from V and 2 bases from J; bases unmatched to any gene: 10. CDR3 nucleotides: TGTGCCAGCAGGGGGGGGGCAAGCGGGAGGGCCTACGAGCAGTACTTC. Translating it yields CASRGGASGRAYEQYF.

A few counts support this clone. V is TRBV11-2 and J is TRBJ1-2; D is possibly TRBD1 (5 bases). The V gene's germline CDR1 is SGHAT and CDR2 FQNNGV. The ends were cut back, 5 bases at V and 3 bases at J, with 19 bases in the middle. The CDR3 loop spans 16 amino acids. The CDR3 DNA reads TGTGCCAGCAGCCTTAACACCGGGACTCAGCACTATGGCTACACCTTC. Translating gives CASSLNTGTQHYGYTF.

The chain combines TRBV4-3 with TRBJ2-7, with 8 bases lining up with TRBD1. The germline V gene encodes CDR1 LGHNA and CDR2 YSLEER. The CDR3 spans 16 residues. V shed 0 bases, J shed 7 bases, and the junction held 11 bases outside the gene matches. CDR3 protein: CASSQEIGTGGAEQYF. The CDR3 nucleotides are TGCGCCAGCAGCCAAGAAATTGGGACAGGTGGCGCAGAGCAGTACTTC.

This clone has a handful of counts. The chain uses TRBV19 and TRBJ1-1, with 9 bases identical to TRBD1. CDR1 LNHDA and CDR2 SQIVND come from the germline V gene (reference sequence). The CDR3 sequence is 15 residues long. Trimming took 6 bases from V and 3 from J; bases not matched to a gene: 8. The CDR3 loop is CASRDRGLFDTEAFF. In nucleotides, the CDR3 is TGTGCCAGTAGGGACAGGGGATTATTCGACACTGAAGCTTTCTTT.